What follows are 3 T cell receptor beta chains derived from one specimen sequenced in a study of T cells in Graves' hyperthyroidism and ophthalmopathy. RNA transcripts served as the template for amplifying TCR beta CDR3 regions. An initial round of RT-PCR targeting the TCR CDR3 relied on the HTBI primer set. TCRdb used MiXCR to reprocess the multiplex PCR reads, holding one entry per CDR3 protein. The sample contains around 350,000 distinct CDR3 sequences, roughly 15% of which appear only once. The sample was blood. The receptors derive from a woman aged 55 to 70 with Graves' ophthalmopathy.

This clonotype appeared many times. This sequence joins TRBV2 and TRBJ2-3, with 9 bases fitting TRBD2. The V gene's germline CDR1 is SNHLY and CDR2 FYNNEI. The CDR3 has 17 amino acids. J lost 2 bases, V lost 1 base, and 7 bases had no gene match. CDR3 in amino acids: CASSEDPSGIYTDTQYF. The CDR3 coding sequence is TGTGCCAGCAGTGAAGATCCTAGCGGGATCTACACAGATACGCAGTATTTT.

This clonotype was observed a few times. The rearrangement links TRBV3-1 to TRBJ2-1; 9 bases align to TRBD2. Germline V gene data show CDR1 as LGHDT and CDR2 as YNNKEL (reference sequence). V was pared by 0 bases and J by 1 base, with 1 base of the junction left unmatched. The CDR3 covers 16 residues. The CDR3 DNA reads TGTGCCAGCAGCCAAGAGGGACTAGCATCCTACAATGAGCAGTTCTTC. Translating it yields CASSQEGLASYNEQFF.

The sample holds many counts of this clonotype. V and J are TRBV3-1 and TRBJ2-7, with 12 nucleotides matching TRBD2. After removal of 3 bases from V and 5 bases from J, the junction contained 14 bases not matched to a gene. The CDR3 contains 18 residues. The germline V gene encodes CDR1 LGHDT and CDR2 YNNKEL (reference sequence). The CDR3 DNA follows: TGTGCCAGCAGCCAGGGGCTAGCGGGAGGGCCGATCGAGAACGAGCAGTACTTC. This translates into CASSQGLAGGPIENEQYF.